The following is a TCR beta chain sequence with its context. Its antigen is currently not known. Qualities for individual bases were not recorded, and no much larger clone is one base off. Libraries came from the immunoSEQ multiplex PCR assay. Per the original workflow: To diagnose cytomegalovirus status from the catalog of TCR beta chain sequences, a statistical classification framework was built. The table was pulled from immuneACCESS by TCRdb, which kept in-frame rearrangements only. Such tables lose some clones; where checked, under half of the loss comes from unresolved V genes, and the rest has no known cause. The V and J calls and the clone size are those of that table, but D and trimming were determined from the DNA. In this sample the table shows 200,000 to 300,000 clones, about 86% of which occur a single time. Of the sample, around 1.2% falls within the top ten clones. The germline V gene encodes CDR1 SSHAT and CDR2 FNYEAQ (reference sequence). V has 5 bases trimmed and J has 4 bases trimmed; junction bases matching no gene number 8. The CDR3 has 15 amino acids, counting the end cysteine and phenylalanine. The kept DNA is CDR3 alone, 45 bases in frame from the first base.

Separate from the approximately 690-subject first cohort, the validation cohort of about 130 subjects was the group to which the donors belonged. This specimen belongs to a study of cytomegalovirus exposure and HLA in healthy donors (dated 2017 in TCRdb). General notes on the study: The 500 to 800 repertoires of the first cohort and the 120 validation repertoires were produced on the same platform, according to a later analysis. The study aimed to test whether cataloging public T cell receptors could reveal signatures of past pathogen exposure. In addition to the first cohort of 666 subjects, a separate validation cohort of about 120 different subjects was used. The study combined high-throughput TCR immunosequencing, statistical association of individual TCRs with disease status, and machine learning to predict cytomegalovirus infection status. Overall study outcomes, separate from this receptor: Subsequent analysis determined that TCRs grouped into clusters in the first cohort also showed a tendency toward co-occurrence across the roughly 120 validation repertoires, and approximately 94% of cluster scores exceeded 0. A few of the identified cytomegalovirus-associated TCR beta chains were confirmed in vitro to be specific for cytomegalovirus antigens. Across donors, most TCR sequences were observed very rarely, whereas some public TCRs were present in many individuals. All 120 or so repertoires were used to score co-occurrence in the validation cohort in a later analysis, because that analysis had no HLA typing for the cohort. According to the authors, the approach could potentially be generalized to other disease states and immunological phenotypes. In the study, about 150 TCR beta chains were listed as associated with cytomegalovirus. The classifier was reported to diagnose cytomegalovirus status with high specificity and sensitivity in both the original and validation cohorts.

This TCR was sampled from a woman aged 25 to 39 in good health and CMV-seropositive. The chain was built from TRBV7-7 and TRBJ2-1, and TRBD1 aligns with 7 junction nucleotides. The sequenced sample was PBMCs. The DNA reads as follows: TGTGCCAGCAGCGCACACTCGGGACAGTACAATGAGCAGTTCTTC. Translation gives CASSAHSGQYNEQFF.